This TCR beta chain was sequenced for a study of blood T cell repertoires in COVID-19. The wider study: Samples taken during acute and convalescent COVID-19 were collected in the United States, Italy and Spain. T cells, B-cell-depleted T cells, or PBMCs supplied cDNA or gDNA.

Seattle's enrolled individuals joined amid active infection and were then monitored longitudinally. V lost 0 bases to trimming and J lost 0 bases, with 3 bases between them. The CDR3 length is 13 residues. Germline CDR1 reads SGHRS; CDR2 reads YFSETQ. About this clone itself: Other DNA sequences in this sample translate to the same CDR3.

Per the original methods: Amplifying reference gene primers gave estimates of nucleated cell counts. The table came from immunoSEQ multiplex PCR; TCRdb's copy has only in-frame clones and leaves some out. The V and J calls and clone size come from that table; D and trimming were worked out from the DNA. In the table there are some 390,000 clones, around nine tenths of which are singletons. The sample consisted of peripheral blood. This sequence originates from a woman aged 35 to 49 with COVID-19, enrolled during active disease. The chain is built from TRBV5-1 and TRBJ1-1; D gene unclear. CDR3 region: CASSLDMNTEAFF. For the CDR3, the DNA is TGCGCCAGCAGCTTGGACATGAACACTGAAGCTTTCTTT. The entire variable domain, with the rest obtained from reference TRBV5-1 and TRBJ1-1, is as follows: KAGVTQTPRYLIKTRGQQVTLSCSPISGHRSVSWYQQTPGQGLQFLFEYFSETQRNKGNFPGRFSGRQFSNSRSEMNVSTLELGDSALYLCASSLDMNTEAFFGQGTRLTVV.